This TCR beta chain was profiled in a study of beta chain features in type 1 diabetes. Study in general: Comparable age, gender and cell yields were observed in patients relative to healthy donors. Study-level results: Moderately but significantly shorter TCRB CDR3s were found in Type 1 diabetes patients in all four CD4+ subsets. The naive, central memory and Treg TCRB repertoires of patients appeared to be more similar to one another than those of healthy donors.

Sequenced material consisted of expressed TCRB transcripts (all of the isolated RNA was reverse transcribed). Several million reads per sample on average were obtained from naive, central memory and regulatory T cell samples. Generated by immunoSEQ multiplex PCR, the TCRdb table keeps only in-frame clones and is missing some. The data hold some 360,000 clones, with roughly 9.8% observed a single time. CD4+ naive, central memory, regulatory and stem cell-like memory cells were sorted via CD45RO/CCR7/CD25/CD127/CD95/CD27. Germline V gene sequence: CDR1 SNHLY, CDR2 FYNNEI. This CDR3 region has 12 residues. Trimming took off 4 bases at V and 5 bases at J, with 7 bases between the two ends. Ten or more counts support this clone. Its antigen is not known.

Sequencing was done on a sample of central memory CD4+ T cells from blood. The rearrangement links TRBV2 to TRBJ2-3, with D unresolved. This clonotype was obtained from a young man with type 1 diabetes. CDR3 protein: CASSVIRDTQYF. DNA of the CDR3: TGTGCCAGCAGTGTTATCCGAGATACGCAGTATTTT.